This T cell receptor beta chain stems from a study of blood T cell repertoires in COVID-19. The germline gives CDR1 SGDLS, CDR2 YYNGEE. Trimming removed 2 bases from V and 7 bases from J, with 10 bases in between. This CDR3 has 13 amino acids. A note on this clone: This sample also contains other DNA sequences that code for the same CDR3.

The assay was immunoSEQ multiplex PCR, and TCRdb's table has in-frame clones only and misses some. This sample has about 270,000 clones; about 91% occur once, and the top ten carry approximately 2.9%. This receptor was identified in a middle-aged man who had been exposed to COVID-19. The sequenced sample consisted of PBMCs or T cells enriched from blood (not recorded which). This chain uses TRBV9 with TRBJ2-4, with a tentative D call TRBD2 (6 bases). CDR3 in DNA: TGTGCCAGCAGCGTTGATGGGGGGAACATTCAGTACTTC. Translated, it gives CASSVDGGNIQYF.